The 24 T cell receptor beta chains listed next were all sequenced from one sample in a study of CD8+ T cells in alopecia areata. Reverse transcription of extracted RNA yielded cDNA, which provided the sequencing template. Repertoires were generated with immunoSEQ multiplex PCR, while TCRdb's copy carries only in-frame clones and drops some. The table lists more than 90,000 clones, no singletons, with roughly 21% in the top ten. Specimen: lesional skin. All receptors derive from a C3H/HeJ mouse with alopecia areata. The strain is characterized by the MHC haplotype H2-k.

As regards this clone: Any gene name here is a mouse gene name. The read comes to an end 4 residues before the CDR3 does, leaving the germline J gene to fill in the end. The rearrangement joins TRBV13-1 to TRBJ2-2, with a tentative D call TRBD1 (5 bases). This CDR3 is built from 16 residues. Germline CDR1 and CDR2: NSHNY and SYGAGN. Trimming removed 1 base at V and 0 bases at J, with 10 bases between. The CDR3 region is CASSDTGQTNTGQLYF. Partial CDR3 DNA: TGTGCCAGCAGTGATACAGGACAAACAAACACCGGG.

Worth noting for this clone: All gene names here are mouse names. Partial CDR3 DNA: TGCACCTGCAGTGCTCTCTGGGGGAATGCAGAA. Its translation: CTCSALWGNAE. The entire CDR3 protein reads CTCSALWGNAETLYF. The J gene is TRBJ2-3, the V gene TRBV1; 7 bases line up with TRBD2. The CDR3 is cut off 4 residues early in the read; its end comes from the germline J gene. In germline, CDR1 is NSQYPW, CDR2 LRSPGD (reference sequence). This CDR3 comprises 15 residues. The trim removed 3 bases at V and 2 bases at J, leaving 5 bases unmatched.

For this clone: Gene names and germline refer to mouse. The read gets to within 4 residues of the CDR3 end, and the germline J gene fills in the rest. The chain recombines TRBV13-1 with TRBJ2-7; 9 nucleotides line up with TRBD2. CDR3 length: 16 amino acids. V was pared by 0 bases and J by 1 base, with 5 bases of the junction left unmatched. CDR1 NSHNY and CDR2 SYGAGN come from the germline V gene. This CDR3 is CASSDGNWGASYEQYF. The sequenced CDR3 bases are TGTGCCAGCAGTGATGGAAACTGGGGGGCTTCCTAT.

As concerns this clone: TCRdb and the translated DNA give different amino acids at residue 8; the protein presented here is the one translated from the DNA. Any gene name here is a mouse gene name. The CDR3 goes on 3 residues after the read ends, and that part is filled in from the germline J gene. The chain uses TRBV13-3 and TRBJ1-3; D remains unclear. The CDR3 is 11 amino acids. Germline loops: CDR1 NNHDY, CDR2 SYVADS. V was clipped by 2 bases and J by 8 bases, with 5 bases between them. The CDR3 loop is CASSEIDTLYF. CDR3 bases read: TGTGCCAGCAGTGAAATAGATACG.

Notes on this clone: Mouse gene names and germline throughout. Read data end 4 residues before the CDR3 end; the end is taken from the germline J gene. This chain joins TRBV13-3 and TRBJ2-5; D is undetermined. The CDR3 has 14 residues. Trimming cost V 5 bases and J 2 bases, with 12 bases left between them. Germline V gene lookup returns CDR1 NNHDY and CDR2 SYVADS. Incomplete CDR3 DNA: TGTGCCAGCAGCCCAGTGCGCGGCCAAGAC. Amino acid sequence: CASSPVRGQD. The full CDR3 is CASSPVRGQDTQYF.

Comments on this clone: The translated DNA and TCRdb's protein are not identical at residue 13; the protein here was translated from the DNA. Germline and genes here are mouse. The CDR3 goes on 3 residues after the read ends, and that part is filled in from the germline J gene. The rearrangement uses TRBV13-3 and TRBJ1-3; 9 bases are a match to TRBD1. The CDR3 spans 16 residues. Germline V gene lookup returns CDR1 NNHDY and CDR2 SYVADS. The trim removed 2 bases at V and 3 bases at J, leaving 6 bases unmatched. The CDR3 spells CASSESRDRDGNTLYF. The part of the CDR3 DNA that was read is TGTGCCAGCAGTGAGTCCCGGGACAGGGATGGAAATACG. The full variable domain, with the rest looked up from reference TRBV13-3 and TRBJ1-3, is EAAVTQSPRSKVAVTGGKVTLSCHQTNNHDYMYWYRQDTGHGLRLIHYSYVADSTEKGDIPDGYKASRPSQENFSLILELASLSQTAVYFCASSESRDRDGNTLYFGEGSRLIVV.

Notes on this clone: The genes are named according to mouse. Read coverage stops 4 residues before the CDR3 terminus; the germline J gene supplies the remainder. The V and J genes are TRBV5 and TRBJ2-3, with a tentative D call TRBD1 (6 bases). The CDR3 contains 15 residues. Germline-derived CDR1 and CDR2 are LGHNA and YNLKQL (reference sequence). V lost 2 bases and J lost 2, with 11 bases in between. The CDR3 loop is CASSQQGRVAETLYF. The part of the CDR3 DNA that was read is TGTGCCAGCAGCCAACAGGGGCGTGTTGCAGAA.

This clone was counted between two and nine times. Any gene name here is a mouse gene name. Sequencing ends 4 residues short of the CDR3 end; the germline J gene provides the rest. This chain joins TRBV13-3 and TRBJ1-1; the D is unclear. V gave up 7 bases and J gave up 3 bases, with 4 bases separating them. In germline, CDR1 is NNHDY, CDR2 SYVADS. CDR3 length: 10 residues. The DNA read from the CDR3 is TGTGCCAGCCAGGACACA. Amino acid sequence: CASQDT. The entire CDR3 protein reads CASQDTEVFF.

With respect to this clone: The genes are named according to mouse. Read coverage stops 4 residues before the CDR3 terminus; the germline J gene supplies the remainder. This chain joins TRBV26 and TRBJ1-1; 7 nucleotides match TRBD1. The germline CDR1 and CDR2 sequences are KGHPV and FQNQEV (reference sequence). CDR3 length equals 11 residues. V lost 9 bases and J lost 4; bases outside the gene matches: 2. The sequenced part of the CDR3 DNA is TGTGCCAGAGGACAGGCCACA. Encoded protein: CARGQAT. The entire CDR3 is CARGQATEVFF.

This clone was detected a few times. Here the gene names and germline are mouse. The read finishes 4 residues shy of the CDR3 end, and the germline J gene is used to complete it. This chain joins TRBV5 and TRBJ2-1; TRBD1 is a possible D gene (5 bases). The CDR3 spans 14 residues. The germline V and J ends were trimmed by 2 bases and 3 bases, with 8 bases remaining between them. Per germline, CDR1 LGHNA and CDR2 YNLKQL (reference sequence). The covered CDR3 bases are TGTGCCAGCAGCCAATACGACAGCTATGCT. This translates into CASSQYDSYA. The whole CDR3 sequence is CASSQYDSYAEQFF.

This clone came up a few times. Gene names are the mouse ones. CDR3 residues: CASRNRGRDEQYF. CDR3 DNA, as far as it was read: TGTGCCAGCAGAAACAGGGGGAGAGAT. The chain has TRBV14 and TRBJ2-7, with 8 bases identical to TRBD1. The read terminates 4 residues ahead of where the CDR3 ends, so the germline J gene completes it. Germline V lookup: CDR1 SGHDT, CDR2 FRDEAV. This CDR3 has 13 residues.

This clone was seen a handful of times. Genes and germline come from the mouse. The read comes to an end 4 residues before the CDR3 does, leaving the germline J gene to fill in the end. The V call is TRBV13-1, the J call TRBJ1-4; tentative D call: TRBD1 (6 bases). The germline CDR1 and CDR2 sequences are NSHNY and SYGAGN. This CDR3 comprises 12 residues. The CDR3 reads CASSLQGERLFF. Partial CDR3 DNA: TGTGCCAGCAGTCTACAGGGCGAA.

A few counts support this clone. Genes and germline come from the mouse. The CDR3 loop reads CASSLGQIFSNERLFF. The sequenced CDR3 bases are TGTGCCAGCAGTCTCGGACAAATATTTTCCAACGAA. This chain uses TRBV13-3 with TRBJ1-4; possible D gene TRBD1, 5 bases. Sequencing ends 4 residues short of the CDR3 end; the germline J gene provides the rest. This CDR3 spans 16 amino acids. CDR1 is NNHDY, CDR2 SYVADS, per germline. Trimming removed 4 bases at V and 0 bases at J, with 13 bases between.

As regards this clone: A read error may explain this, as a much larger clone is one base away. Gene names refer to mouse genes. CDR3 loop: CASTQGSYEQYF. CDR3 bases read: TGTGCCAGCACTCAGGGCTCCTAT. This chain joins TRBV19 and TRBJ2-7; possible D gene TRBD1, 5 bases. The read finishes 4 residues shy of the CDR3 end, and the germline J gene is used to complete it. CDR3 length equals 12 residues. CDR1 and CDR2 (germline): FNHDT, SITEND (reference sequence). V was cut by 6 bases and J by 0 bases, with 7 bases left in between.

Worth noting for this clone: Mouse gene names and germline throughout. The read gets to within 4 residues of the CDR3 end, and the germline J gene fills in the rest. The chain has TRBV1 and TRBJ2-3; D gene uncertain. The CDR3 runs 14 residues. Germline values: CDR1 NSQYPW, CDR2 LRSPGD (reference sequence). Trimming shortened V by 2 bases and J by 0 bases, and 6 bases separated the two germline ends. CDR3 sequence reads: CTCSAMTSAETLYF. CDR3 DNA, as far as it was read: TGCACCTGCAGTGCAATGACTAGTGCAGAA. Combining the CDR3 with reference TRBV1 and TRBJ2-3 gives the whole variable domain VTLLEQNPRWRLVPRGQAVNLRCILKNSQYPWMSWYQQDLQKQLQWLFTLRSPGDKEVKSLPGADYLATRVTDTELRLQVANMSQGRTLYCTCSAMTSAETLYFGSGTRLTVL.

This clone was recorded a few times. The genes and germline here are from mouse. With the read ending 4 residues before the CDR3 end, the germline J gene is used to fill in that end. Other DNA sequences within the sample encode an identical CDR3. The chain couples TRBV1 to TRBJ2-2, with 12 bases that match TRBD1. Germline lookup yields CDR1 NSQYPW and CDR2 LRSPGD (reference sequence). This CDR3 has 14 residues. CDR3 DNA, as far as it was read: TGCACCTGCAGTGCGGGACAGGGGGCGGGG. It specifies CTCSAGQGAG. The whole CDR3 is CTCSAGQGAGQLYF.

About this clone itself: Germline and genes: mouse. The CDR3 goes on 4 residues after the read ends, and that part is filled in from the germline J gene. J is TRBJ2-3 and V is TRBV13-1; D gene uncertain. The V end lost 4 bases, the J end lost 1 base, and 7 bases lay between the germline ends. Germline V gives CDR1 NSHNY, CDR2 SYGAGN. The CDR3 covers 13 residues. Partial CDR3 DNA: TGTGCCAGCAGTATTTCTGGTGCAGAA. It encodes CASSISGAE. The full-length CDR3 reads as CASSISGAETLYF.

Concerning this clone: Any gene name here is a mouse gene name. The read halts 4 residues ahead of the CDR3 end, with the missing end drawn from the germline J gene. The chain is built from TRBV17 and TRBJ1-2, with D perhaps matching TRBD1 (5 bases). Germline lookup yields CDR1 MNHDT and CDR2 YYDKIL. The CDR3 runs 15 residues. The germline V and J ends were trimmed by 0 bases and 0 bases, with 8 bases remaining between them. The CDR3 sequence: CASSRDPGTNSDYTF. The covered CDR3 bases are TGTGCTAGCAGTAGAGATCCAGGGACAAACTCC. The whole variable domain, remainder taken from reference TRBV17 and TRBJ1-2, is DTTVKQNPRYKLARVGKPVNLICSQTMNHDTMYWYQKKPNQAPKLLLFYYDKILNREADTFEKFQSSRPNNSFCSLYIGSAGLEYSAMYLCASSRDPGTNSDYTFGSGTRLLVI.

Details on this clone: There is a difference at residue 13 between the TCRdb protein and the DNA translation, so the protein given here was translated from the DNA. Here the gene names and germline are mouse. The read terminates 3 residues before the CDR3 end, so the remaining end is supplied by the germline J gene. The V gene is TRBV13-3, the J gene TRBJ1-6, with D possibly being TRBD1 (5 bases). TRBJ1-6 is classed as an ORF, of uncertain function. Germline V gives CDR1 NNHDY, CDR2 SYVADS. There are 16 residues in the CDR3. Trimming left V 3 bases short and J 2 bases short, with 12 bases between. CDR3 DNA (partial): TGTGCCAGCAGTGGATGGGCAGGGACCTATAATTCGCCC. This gives the protein CASSGWAGTYNSP. The entire CDR3 is CASSGWAGTYNSPLYF.

This clone showed up many times. These gene names are mouse names. The read finishes 4 residues shy of the CDR3 end, and the germline J gene is used to complete it. This chain uses TRBV1 with TRBJ1-1, with 7 bases matching TRBD1. The CDR3 runs to 15 residues. The ends lost 4 bases at V and 4 bases at J; junction bases unmatched: 9. Germline assignment: CDR1 NSQYPW and CDR2 LRSPGD (reference sequence). The CDR3 bases that were read are TGCACCTGCAGTGGTACCGGGACAGAGGGCACA. Translating gives CTCSGTGTEGT. The whole CDR3 protein reads CTCSGTGTEGTEVFF.

Only a few counts were recorded for this clone. Mouse germline and gene names are used. The sequenced fragment ends 4 residues before the CDR3 boundary, so the rest is inferred from the germline J gene. The chain joins TRBV1 to TRBJ2-1, with 8 bases that match TRBD2. Germline CDR1 NSQYPW, CDR2 LRSPGD (reference sequence). V shed 3 bases and J 2 bases; nucleotides not matched to a gene: 3. This CDR3 is built from 15 residues. CDR3 protein: CTCSARWGDYAEQFF. The DNA read from the CDR3 is TGCACCTGCAGTGCCCGCTGGGGGGACTATGCT.

There are a few counts of this clone. Germline and genes here are mouse. The CDR3 end falls 4 residues outside the read, so it is completed with the germline J gene. The V and J genes are TRBV13-3 and TRBJ2-5; a possible D gene is TRBD2 (5 bases). Germline V gene lookup returns CDR1 NNHDY and CDR2 SYVADS. This CDR3 is built from 13 residues. CDR3 bases read: TGTGCCAGCAGTATGGGGTCGGCGGAC. It yields the protein CASSMGSAD. The entire CDR3 is CASSMGSADTQYF.

This clone was seen ten or more times. Mouse gene names apply. The read terminates 4 residues before the CDR3 end, so the remaining end is supplied by the germline J gene. The chain recombines TRBV13-3 with TRBJ2-7; 8 bases map to TRBD2. The ends lost 8 bases at V and 1 base at J; junction bases unmatched: 2. Germline V gives CDR1 NNHDY, CDR2 SYVADS. This CDR3 is built from 12 residues. CDR3 residues: CARDWASYEQYF. Incomplete CDR3 DNA: TGTGCCAGGGACTGGGCGTCCTAT.

A remark on this clone: Genes and germline come from the mouse. The missing CDR3 end, 4 residues past where the read stops, is filled in from the germline J gene. The chain couples TRBV1 to TRBJ1-4; 8 bases line up with TRBD1. Germline V gene sequence: CDR1 NSQYPW, CDR2 LRSPGD (reference sequence). V shed 3 bases and J 1 base; nucleotides not matched to a gene: 7. The CDR3 consists of 17 residues. The sequenced part of the CDR3 DNA is TGCACCTGCAGTGCTTATCAGGGGGCTTCTTCCAACGAA. Protein product: CTCSAYQGASSNE. Given in full, the CDR3 is CTCSAYQGASSNERLFF.